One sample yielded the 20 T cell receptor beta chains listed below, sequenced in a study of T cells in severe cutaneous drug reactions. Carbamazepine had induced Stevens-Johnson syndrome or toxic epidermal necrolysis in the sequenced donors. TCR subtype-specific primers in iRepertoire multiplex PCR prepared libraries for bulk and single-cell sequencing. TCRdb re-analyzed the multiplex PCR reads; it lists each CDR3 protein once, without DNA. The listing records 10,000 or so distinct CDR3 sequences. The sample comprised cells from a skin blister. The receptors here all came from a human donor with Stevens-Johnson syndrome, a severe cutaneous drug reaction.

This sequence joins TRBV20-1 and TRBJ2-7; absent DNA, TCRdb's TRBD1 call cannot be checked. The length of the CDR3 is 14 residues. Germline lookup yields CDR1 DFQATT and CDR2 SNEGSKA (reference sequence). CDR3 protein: CSARDKSGVGEQYF.

CDR3 sequence reads: CSVGSNVPVGGYTF. The chain employs TRBV29-1 and TRBJ1-2; the D call from TCRdb, TRBD1, cannot be confirmed without DNA. This CDR3 is 14 amino acids long. Germline lookup yields CDR1 SQVTM and CDR2 ANQGSEA. The whole variable domain, remainder taken from reference TRBV29-1 and TRBJ1-2, is SAVISQKPSRDICQRGTSLTIQCQVDSQVTMMFWYRQQPGQSLTLIATANQGSEATYESGFVIDKFPISRPNLTFSTLTVSNMSPEDSSIYLCSVGSNVPVGGYTFGSGTRLTVV.

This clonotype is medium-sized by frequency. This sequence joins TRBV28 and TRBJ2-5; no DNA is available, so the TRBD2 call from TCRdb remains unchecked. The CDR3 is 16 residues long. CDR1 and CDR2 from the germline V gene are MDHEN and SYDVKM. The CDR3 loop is CASGSYVGLAQETQYF.

The CDR3 protein is CSARGNSADPYEQYF. This chain uses TRBV20-1 with TRBJ2-7; TCRdb's D gene call, TRBD2, goes unchecked for lack of DNA. CDR1 and CDR2 (germline): DFQATT, SNEGSKA (reference sequence). This CDR3 comprises 15 residues.

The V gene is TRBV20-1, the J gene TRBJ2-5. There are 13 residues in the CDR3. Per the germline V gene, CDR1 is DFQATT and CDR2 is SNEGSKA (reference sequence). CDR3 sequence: CSARGGFQETQYF.

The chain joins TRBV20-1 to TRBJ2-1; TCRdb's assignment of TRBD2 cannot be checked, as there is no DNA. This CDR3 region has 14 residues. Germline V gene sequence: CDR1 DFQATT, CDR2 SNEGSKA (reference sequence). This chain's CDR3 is CSPKVASGSNEQFF.

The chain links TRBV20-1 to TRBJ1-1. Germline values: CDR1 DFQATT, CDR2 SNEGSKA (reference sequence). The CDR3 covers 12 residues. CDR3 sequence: CSAGPDWTAAFF.

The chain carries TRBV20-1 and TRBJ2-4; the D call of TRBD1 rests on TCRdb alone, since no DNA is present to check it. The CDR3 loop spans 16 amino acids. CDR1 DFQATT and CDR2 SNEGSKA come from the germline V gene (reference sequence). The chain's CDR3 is CSATSWVGGYKNIQYF.

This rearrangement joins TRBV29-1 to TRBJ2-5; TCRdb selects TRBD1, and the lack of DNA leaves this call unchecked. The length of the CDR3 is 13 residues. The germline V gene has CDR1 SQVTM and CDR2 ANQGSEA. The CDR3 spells CSSAGAAQETQYF.

This CDR3 is CASSQAGFDGYTF. The chain couples TRBV13 to TRBJ1-2. Germline CDR1 is PRHDT and CDR2 is FYEKMQ (reference sequence). The CDR3 totals 13 residues.

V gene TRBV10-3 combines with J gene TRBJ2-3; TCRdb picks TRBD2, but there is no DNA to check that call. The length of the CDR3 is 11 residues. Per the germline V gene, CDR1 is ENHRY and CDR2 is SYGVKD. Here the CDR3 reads CATAFRDTQYF.

This CDR3 is CSALGKWDNEQFF. This chain connects TRBV20-1 to TRBJ2-1; TCRdb reports TRBD1, a call that lacks DNA to check it against. The germline V gene encodes CDR1 DFQATT and CDR2 SNEGSKA (reference sequence). The CDR3 has 13 residues.

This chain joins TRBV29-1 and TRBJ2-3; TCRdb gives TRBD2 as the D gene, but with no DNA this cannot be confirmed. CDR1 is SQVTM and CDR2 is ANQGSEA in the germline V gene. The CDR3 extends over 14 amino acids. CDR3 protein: CSVHFSGRPDTQYF.

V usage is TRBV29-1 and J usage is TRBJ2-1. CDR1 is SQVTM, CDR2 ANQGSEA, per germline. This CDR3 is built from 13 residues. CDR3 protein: CSLKTFAYNEQFF.

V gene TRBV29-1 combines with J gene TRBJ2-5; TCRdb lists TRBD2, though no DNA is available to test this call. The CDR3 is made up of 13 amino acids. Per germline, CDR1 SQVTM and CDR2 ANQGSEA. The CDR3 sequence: CSLRLAGVETQYF.

The CDR3 sequence is CSVRTSGTTYNEQFF. This chain links TRBV29-1 with TRBJ2-1; TCRdb names TRBD2, which stays unverified in the absence of DNA. The CDR3 covers 15 residues. Germline assignment: CDR1 SQVTM and CDR2 ANQGSEA.

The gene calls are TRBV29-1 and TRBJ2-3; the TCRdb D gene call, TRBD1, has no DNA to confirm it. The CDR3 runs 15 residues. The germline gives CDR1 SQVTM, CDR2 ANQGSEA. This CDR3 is CSVVPPSRPTDTQYF.

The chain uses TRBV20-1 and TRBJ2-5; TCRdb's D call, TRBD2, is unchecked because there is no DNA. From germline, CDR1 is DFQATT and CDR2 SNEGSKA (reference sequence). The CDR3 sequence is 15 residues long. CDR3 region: CSARGTSGSLETQYF.

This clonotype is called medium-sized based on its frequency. CDR3 region: CSASGRASYEQYF. The V gene is TRBV20-1, the J gene TRBJ2-7; TCRdb gives TRBD2 as the D gene, but with no DNA this cannot be confirmed. CDR1 and CDR2 (germline): DFQATT, SNEGSKA (reference sequence). CDR3 size: 13 residues.

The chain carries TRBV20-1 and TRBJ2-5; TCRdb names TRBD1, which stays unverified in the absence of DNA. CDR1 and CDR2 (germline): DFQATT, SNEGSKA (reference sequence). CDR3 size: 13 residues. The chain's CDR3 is CSARDRAGETQYF.